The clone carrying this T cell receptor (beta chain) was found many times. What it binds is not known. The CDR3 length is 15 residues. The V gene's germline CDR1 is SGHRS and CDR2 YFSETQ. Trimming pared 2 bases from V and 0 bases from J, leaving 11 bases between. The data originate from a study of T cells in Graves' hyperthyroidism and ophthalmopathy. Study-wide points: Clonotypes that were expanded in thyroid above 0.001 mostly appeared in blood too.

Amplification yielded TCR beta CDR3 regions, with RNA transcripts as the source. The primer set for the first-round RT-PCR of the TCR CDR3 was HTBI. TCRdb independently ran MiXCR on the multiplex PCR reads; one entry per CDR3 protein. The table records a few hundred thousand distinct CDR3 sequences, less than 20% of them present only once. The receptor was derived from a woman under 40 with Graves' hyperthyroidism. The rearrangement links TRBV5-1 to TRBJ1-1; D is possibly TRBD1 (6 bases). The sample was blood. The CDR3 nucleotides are TGCGCCAGCAGCTTCGGAGGGGGGCTGAACACTGAAGCTTTCTTT. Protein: CASSFGGGLNTEAFF.